One sample yielded the 20 T cell receptor beta chains listed below, sequenced in a study of T cell changes during pregnancy in multiple sclerosis. Method: immunoSEQ multiplex PCR; TCRdb's copy keeps in-frame clones and lacks some. Among 40,000 to 45,000 clones listed, more than 75% were seen once. Here the sequenced sample was CD8+ T cells from peripheral blood mononuclear cells, taken after pregnancy. These receptors all stem from a female donor in good health, enrolled as a control in a pregnancy study.

This chain joins TRBV28 and TRBJ2-1, with TRBD2 identical over 7 bases. V gave up 5 bases and J gave up 8 bases; unmatched junction bases: 12. This CDR3 spans 15 amino acids. Per the germline V gene, CDR1 is MDHEN and CDR2 is SYDVKM. CDR3: CASSQDLPGLYEQFF. The CDR3 bases are TGTGCCAGCAGTCAGGACCTGCCGGGACTATATGAGCAGTTCTTC.

This chain links TRBV6-5 with TRBJ1-1, with a weak D call TRBD1 (5 bases). The germline V gene has CDR1 MNHEY and CDR2 SVGAGI. Trimming removed 10 bases from V and 5 bases from J, with 11 bases in between. The CDR3 extends over 11 amino acids. CDR3 in DNA: TGTGCCACCACTCAGGGAACTGAAGCTTTCTTT. Translating gives CATTQGTEAFF.

The chain couples TRBV28 to TRBJ2-1, with 12 bases fitting TRBD2. This CDR3 contains 18 residues. Per the germline V gene, CDR1 is MDHEN and CDR2 is SYDVKM. Trimming took 1 base from V and 4 from J; bases not matched to a gene: 8. The CDR3 bases are TGTGCCAGCAGTTTATACGAACTAGCGGGGGGCACATACAATGAGCAGTTCTTC. As protein: CASSLYELAGGTYNEQFF.

J is TRBJ2-3 and V is TRBV4-2; 13 bases map to TRBD2. Trimming at V came to 4 bases and at J to 5 bases, leaving 3 bases not matched to a gene. CDR3 length: 15 amino acids. From germline, CDR1 is LGHNA and CDR2 YNFKEQ. CDR3 sequence (DNA): TGTGCCAGCAGCCCACTAGCGGGGGGGGAAGATACGCAGTATTTT. Translating it yields CASSPLAGGEDTQYF.

The genes are TRBV6-8 and TRBJ2-2; D might be TRBD2 (7 bases). Deletions cut 2 bases from V and 4 bases from J, with 11 bases between. Per germline, CDR1 MNHGY and CDR2 SAAAGT. The CDR3 loop spans 15 amino acids. The CDR3 DNA reads as TGTGCCAGCAGTTACAGGGGGGGCCTCACCGGGGAGCTGTTTTTT. It encodes CASSYRGGLTGELFF.

The V call is TRBV7-9, the J call TRBJ2-7; 10 positions match TRBD1. J lost 3 bases, V lost 6 bases, and 8 bases had no gene match. The CDR3 is 15 residues long. Germline-derived CDR1 and CDR2 are SEHNR and FQNEAQ (reference sequence). CDR3 region: CASSSTRDRGYEQYF. CDR3 DNA: TGTGCCAGCAGTTCTACCCGGGACAGGGGCTACGAGCAGTACTTC.

V gene TRBV4-3 combines with J gene TRBJ1-4, with a tentative D call TRBD1 (5 bases). The CDR3 extends over 15 amino acids. CDR1 is LGHNA, CDR2 YSLEER, per germline. The germline V and J ends were trimmed by 0 bases and 8 bases, with 13 bases remaining between them. As DNA, the CDR3 is TGCGCCAGCAGCCAAGAACTCACAGGTGGGGAAAAACTGTTTTTT. Translating gives CASSQELTGGEKLFF.

This clone turned up a few times. The chain links TRBV7-9 to TRBJ1-1; TRBD1 matches at 8 bases. The germline V gene encodes CDR1 SEHNR and CDR2 FQNEAQ (reference sequence). The length of the CDR3 is 14 residues. Losses at the gene ends were 4 bases for V and 7 bases for J; bases not matched to a gene: 8. The CDR3 sequence is CASSWTGRKNEAFF. In DNA form, the CDR3 reads TGTGCCAGCAGCTGGACAGGGAGGAAGAATGAAGCTTTCTTT. Full variable domain (remainder filled in from reference TRBV7-9 and TRBJ1-1): DTGVSQNPRHKITKRGQNVTFRCDPISEHNRLYWYRQTLGQGPEFLTYFQNEAQLEKSRLLSDRFSAERPKGSFSTLEIQRTEQGDSAMYLCASSWTGRKNEAFFGQGTRLTVV.

The chain employs TRBV9 and TRBJ1-2; 7 nucleotides match TRBD1. The CDR3 is 17 amino acids. The trim removed 0 bases at V and 4 bases at J, leaving 12 bases unmatched. From germline, CDR1 is SGDLS and CDR2 YYNGEE. The CDR3 sequence: CASSVGTGGTDRYGYTF. The CDR3 DNA reads TGTGCCAGCAGCGTAGGGACAGGCGGGACCGACCGCTATGGCTACACCTTC.

The chain employs TRBV5-1 and TRBJ2-1, with TRBD2 matching 10 bases. The CDR3 totals 14 residues. The V segment lost 4 bases and the J segment 9 bases; nucleotides outside the gene matches: 7. Germline CDR1 reads SGHRS; CDR2 reads YFSETQ. CDR3 bases: TGCGCCAGCAGCAAGAGCGGGGGGGGTAGTGAGCAGTTCTTC. Translation gives CASSKSGGGSEQFF. The full variable domain, rest sourced from reference TRBV5-1 and TRBJ2-1, is KAGVTQTPRYLIKTRGQQVTLSCSPISGHRSVSWYQQTPGQGLQFLFEYFSETQRNKGNFPGRFSGRQFSNSRSEMNVSTLELGDSALYLCASSKSGGGSEQFFGPGTRLTVL.

The V gene is TRBV4-3, the J gene TRBJ1-2; 7 bases match TRBD1. The CDR3 loop spans 16 amino acids. J lost 6 bases, V lost 1 base, and 11 bases had no gene match. Germline V gives CDR1 LGHNA, CDR2 YSLEER. The CDR3: CASSQAGDSREDGYTF. As DNA, the CDR3 is TGCGCCAGCAGCCAAGCCGGGGACAGTAGGGAGGATGGCTACACCTTC.

The V call is TRBV27, the J call TRBJ2-7, with TRBD2 identical over 7 bases. CDR3 length equals 14 residues. The ends lost 6 bases at V and 4 bases at J; junction bases unmatched: 9. Germline values: CDR1 MNHEY, CDR2 SMNVEV (reference sequence). CDR3 DNA: TGTGCCAGCAGGGCTGGCGGGGGTCCTTACGAGCAGTACTTC. Its translation: CASRAGGGPYEQYF.

This clone was observed a single time. The genes are TRBV27 and TRBJ2-3; 10 bases are a match to TRBD2. This CDR3 comprises 18 residues. V was clipped by 6 bases and J by 2 bases; unmatched bases: 14. Germline values: CDR1 MNHEY, CDR2 SMNVEV (reference sequence). Written as DNA, the CDR3 is TGTGCCAGCAGGGCCCTAGCGGGGGCCATCGGAATCACAGATACGCAGTATTTT. Translated, it gives CASRALAGAIGITDTQYF.

The genes are TRBV10-3 and TRBJ2-7, with a weak D call TRBD1 (5 bases). Between the trimmed V and J ends, which lost 11 bases and 4 bases, there was a span of 15 bases. The CDR3 has 12 amino acids. Germline V gene data show CDR1 as ENHRY and CDR2 as SYGVKD. The CDR3 reads CAAKQEEYEQYF. CDR3 bases: TGTGCCGCCAAACAGGAAGAGTACGAGCAGTACTTC.

The chain recombines TRBV11-1 with TRBJ2-4; no definite D call. Germline-derived CDR1 and CDR2 are SGHAT and FQDESV (reference sequence). Deletions cut 5 bases from V and 0 bases from J, with 17 bases between. The CDR3 totals 17 residues. CDR3 nucleotides: TGTGCCAGCAGCCCGTCTGGATCTCGGGTAGCCAAAAACATTCAGTACTTC. Protein: CASSPSGSRVAKNIQYF.

The chain joins TRBV15 to TRBJ2-7; D unresolved. V lost 5 bases and J lost 3, with 17 bases in between. This CDR3 has 15 amino acids. Germline CDR1 LNHNV, CDR2 YYDKDF (reference sequence). CDR3 sequence (DNA): TGTGCCACCAGCCGCGACTCGGTCGGCTACTACGAGCAGTACTTC. This gives the protein CATSRDSVGYYEQYF.

This chain connects TRBV28 to TRBJ2-5; tentatively, D is TRBD2 (6 bases). The CDR3 totals 15 residues. Germline V gives CDR1 MDHEN, CDR2 SYDVKM. V shed 10 bases and J shed 0 bases, with 18 bases lying between them. In DNA form, the CDR3 reads TGTGCCATCCGAAGAAGGGAGGAGGACCAAGAGACCCAGTACTTC. Its translation is CAIRRREEDQETQYF. Full variable domain (outside the CDR3, taken from reference TRBV28 and TRBJ2-5): DVKVTQSSRYLVKRTGEKVFLECVQDMDHENMFWYRQDPGLGLRLIYFSYDVKMKEKGDIPEGYSVSREKKERFSLILESASTNQTSMYLCAIRRREEDQETQYFGPGTRLLVL.

The J gene is TRBJ2-3, the V gene TRBV25-1; 7 bases map to TRBD2. Germline V gene lookup returns CDR1 MGHDK and CDR2 SYGVNS. V dropped 3 bases and J dropped 4; count of bases not matched to a gene: 4. The CDR3 length is 14 residues. CDR3 DNA: TGTGCCAGCAGTGATTGGGGGAGGGCAGATACGCAGTATTTT. The encoded protein is CASSDWGRADTQYF.

V usage is TRBV6-5 and J usage is TRBJ1-1, with D possibly TRBD1 on 5 matching bases. Trimming removed 4 bases at V and 4 bases at J, with 10 bases between. The CDR3 is 13 amino acids. Germline loops: CDR1 MNHEY, CDR2 SVGAGI. CDR3 loop: CASSFDRGTEAFF. The DNA of the CDR3 is TGTGCCAGCAGTTTCGACAGAGGCACTGAAGCTTTCTTT.

This clone appeared once. The gene calls are TRBV2 and TRBJ2-7; 8 bases align to TRBD1. The germline CDR1 and CDR2 sequences are SNHLY and FYNNEI. Losses at the gene ends were 6 bases for V and 1 base for J; bases not matched to a gene: 2. The CDR3 length is 13 residues. For the CDR3, the DNA is TGTGCCAGCAGACAGGGGGTTTCCTACGAGCAGTACTTC. Translation gives CASRQGVSYEQYF.